This TCR beta chain comes out of a study of PD-L1 blockade in urothelial cancer. Study overall: Earlier, patients had received 0 to 3 chemotherapy regimens.

The ends were cut back, 2 bases at V and 8 bases at J, with 9 bases in the middle. Germline CDR1 and CDR2: MDHEN and SYDVKM. This CDR3 spans 13 amino acids. Generated by immunoSEQ multiplex PCR, the TCRdb table keeps only in-frame clones and is missing some. This sample carries under 130,000 clones, about 85% of them seen once, and the ten largest clones take 2.4%. The chain recombines TRBV28 with TRBJ2-2; the D is unclear. This sequence originates from a man aged 50-59 years with urothelial cancer. Material: PBMCs, obtained around atezolizumab (anti-PD-L1) treatment. The CDR3 sequence: CASSLSAVGELFF. For the CDR3, the DNA is TGTGCCAGCAGTTTAAGCGCGGTGGGGGAGCTGTTTTTT.